This record concerns one TCR beta chain sequence. What it recognizes is unknown. Using immunoSEQ multiplex PCR, the repertoire was profiled, and TCRdb retains in-frame clones only, with some absent. The sample has tens of thousands of clones, 85% to 95% seen once. Time point given: peripheral blood 6 weeks after treatment start. V lost 3 bases to trimming and J lost 0 bases, with 9 bases between them. Germline loops: CDR1 MNHNS, CDR2 SASEGT. The CDR3 has 15 residues. This sample is part of a study of PD-L1 blockade in urothelial cancer. Whole-study results and caveats: Enhanced expansion of tumor-associated blood clones at 3 weeks characterized durable-benefit patients.

The receptor comes from a woman older than 75 with urothelial cancer. This chain links TRBV6-1 with TRBJ1-5; unclear D gene. This material consisted of PBMCs, taken around atezolizumab (anti-PD-L1) treatment. The CDR3 DNA follows: TGTGCCAGCAGTGAGATGCAGGATAGCAATCAGCCCCAGCATTTT. The encoded protein is CASSEMQDSNQPQHF.